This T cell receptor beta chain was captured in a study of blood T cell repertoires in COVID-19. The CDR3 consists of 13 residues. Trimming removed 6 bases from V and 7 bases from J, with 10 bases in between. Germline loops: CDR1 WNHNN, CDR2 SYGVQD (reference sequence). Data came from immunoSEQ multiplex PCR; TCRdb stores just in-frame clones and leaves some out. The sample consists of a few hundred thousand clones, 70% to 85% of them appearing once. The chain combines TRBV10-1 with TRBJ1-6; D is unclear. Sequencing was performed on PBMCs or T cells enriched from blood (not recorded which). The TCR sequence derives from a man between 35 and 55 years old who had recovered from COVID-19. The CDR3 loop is CASSRSGNSPLHF. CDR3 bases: TGCGCCAGCAGCAGGTCGGGGAATTCACCCCTCCACTTT.